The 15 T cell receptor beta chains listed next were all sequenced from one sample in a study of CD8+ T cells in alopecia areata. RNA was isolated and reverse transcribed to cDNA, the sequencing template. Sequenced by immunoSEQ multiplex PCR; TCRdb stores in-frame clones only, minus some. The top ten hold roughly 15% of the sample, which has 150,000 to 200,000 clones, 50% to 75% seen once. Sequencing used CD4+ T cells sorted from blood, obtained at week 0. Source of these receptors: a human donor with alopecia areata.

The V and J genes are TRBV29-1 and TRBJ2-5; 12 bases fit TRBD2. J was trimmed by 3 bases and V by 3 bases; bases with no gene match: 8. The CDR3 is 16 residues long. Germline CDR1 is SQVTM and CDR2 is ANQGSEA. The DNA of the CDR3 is TGCAGCGTTGACTTAGGGAGACTAGCGGGGGAAGAGACCCAGTACTTC. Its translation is CSVDLGRLAGEETQYF.

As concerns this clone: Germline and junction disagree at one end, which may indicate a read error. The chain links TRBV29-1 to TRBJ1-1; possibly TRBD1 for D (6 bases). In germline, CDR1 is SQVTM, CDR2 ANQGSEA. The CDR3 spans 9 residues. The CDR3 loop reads CSVDPQGRF. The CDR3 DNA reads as TGCAGCGTTGATCCTCAGGGGCGGTTC. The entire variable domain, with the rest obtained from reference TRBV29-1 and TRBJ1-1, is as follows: SAVISQKPSRDICQRGTSLTIQCQVDSQVTMMFWYRQQPGQSLTLIATANQGSEATYESGFVIDKFPISRPNLTFSTLTVSNMSPEDSSIYLCSVDPQGRFGQGTRLTVV.

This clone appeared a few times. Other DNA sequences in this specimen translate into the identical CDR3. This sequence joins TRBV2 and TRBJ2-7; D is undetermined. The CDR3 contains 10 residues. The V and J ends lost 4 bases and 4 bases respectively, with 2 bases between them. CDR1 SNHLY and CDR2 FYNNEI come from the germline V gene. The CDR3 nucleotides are TGTGCCAGCAGTGTTTACGAGCAGTACTTC. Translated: CASSVYEQYF. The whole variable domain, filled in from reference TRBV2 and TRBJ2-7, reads EPEVTQTPSHQVTQMGQEVILRCVPISNHLYFYWYRQILGQKVEFLVSFYNNEISEKSEIFDDQFSVERPDGSNFTLKIRSTKLEDSAMYFCASSVYEQYFGPGTRLTVT.

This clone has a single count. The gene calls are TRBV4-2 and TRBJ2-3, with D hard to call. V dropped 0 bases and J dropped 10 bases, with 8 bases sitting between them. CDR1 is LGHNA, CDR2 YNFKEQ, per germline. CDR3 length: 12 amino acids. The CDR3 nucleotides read TGTGCCAGCAGCCAAGACCGGCGGCCGCAGTATTTT. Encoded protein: CASSQDRRPQYF.

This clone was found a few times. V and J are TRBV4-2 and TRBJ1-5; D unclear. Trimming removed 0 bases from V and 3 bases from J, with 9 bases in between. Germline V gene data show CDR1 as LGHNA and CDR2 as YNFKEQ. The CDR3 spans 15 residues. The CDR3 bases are TGTGCCAGCAGCCAAGACAGAAGCCCCAATCAGCCCCAGCATTTT. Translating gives CASSQDRSPNQPQHF.

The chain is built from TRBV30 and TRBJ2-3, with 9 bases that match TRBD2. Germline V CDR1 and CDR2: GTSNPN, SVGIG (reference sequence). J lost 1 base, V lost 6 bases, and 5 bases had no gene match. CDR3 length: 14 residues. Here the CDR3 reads CACRVAGGTDTQYF. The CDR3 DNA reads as TGTGCCTGCAGAGTAGCGGGGGGCACAGATACGCAGTATTTT.

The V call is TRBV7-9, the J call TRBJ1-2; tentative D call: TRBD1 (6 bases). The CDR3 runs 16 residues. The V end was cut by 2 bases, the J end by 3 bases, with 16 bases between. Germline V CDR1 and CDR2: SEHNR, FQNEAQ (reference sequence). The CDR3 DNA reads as TGTGCCAGCAGCTTATTTCCCCCGGGACAATACTATGGCTACACCTTC. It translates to CASSLFPPGQYYGYTF.

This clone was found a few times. CDR3 DNA sequence: TGTGCCAGCAGCGTAAATTCCGGCGCCCAAGAGACCCAGTACTTC. It encodes CASSVNSGAQETQYF. This chain connects TRBV9 to TRBJ2-5; D remains unclear. The CDR3 is 15 residues long. Deletions cut 1 base from V and 1 base from J, with 11 bases between. The germline gives CDR1 SGDLS, CDR2 YYNGEE.

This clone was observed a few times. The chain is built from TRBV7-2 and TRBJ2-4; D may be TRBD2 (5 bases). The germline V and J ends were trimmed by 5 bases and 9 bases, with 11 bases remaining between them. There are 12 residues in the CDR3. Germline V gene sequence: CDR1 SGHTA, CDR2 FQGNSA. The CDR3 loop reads CASSPKRGIQYF. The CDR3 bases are TGTGCCAGCAGCCCCAAACGGGGCATTCAGTACTTC.

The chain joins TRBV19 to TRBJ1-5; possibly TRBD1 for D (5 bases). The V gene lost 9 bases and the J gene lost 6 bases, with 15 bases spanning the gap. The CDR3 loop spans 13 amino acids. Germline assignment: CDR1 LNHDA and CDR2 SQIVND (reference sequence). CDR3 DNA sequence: TGTGCCAGCTCAGGGCAGGTGGGTCAGCCCCAGCATTTT. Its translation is CASSGQVGQPQHF.

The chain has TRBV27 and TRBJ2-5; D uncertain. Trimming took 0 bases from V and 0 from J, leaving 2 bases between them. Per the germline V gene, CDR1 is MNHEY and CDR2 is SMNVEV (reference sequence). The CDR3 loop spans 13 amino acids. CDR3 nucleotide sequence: TGTGCCAGCAGTTTATCGAACCAAGAGACCCAGTACTTC. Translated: CASSLSNQETQYF.

The CDR3 protein is CSARGGQTQHF. DNA of the CDR3: TGCAGTGCTAGAGGCGGACAGACCCAGCATTTT. J is TRBJ1-5 and V is TRBV20-1; D may be TRBD1 (6 bases). Germline V gene lookup returns CDR1 DFQATT and CDR2 SNEGSKA (reference sequence). Trimming took 1 base from V and 11 from J, leaving 9 bases between them. CDR3 length: 11 amino acids.

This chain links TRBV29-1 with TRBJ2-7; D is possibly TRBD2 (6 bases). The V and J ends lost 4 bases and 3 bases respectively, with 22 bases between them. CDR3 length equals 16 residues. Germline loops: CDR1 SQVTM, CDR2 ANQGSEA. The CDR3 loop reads CSVAQSGTRNSYEQYF. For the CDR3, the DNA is TGCAGCGTTGCCCAATCAGGGACTCGGAATAGCTACGAGCAGTACTTC.

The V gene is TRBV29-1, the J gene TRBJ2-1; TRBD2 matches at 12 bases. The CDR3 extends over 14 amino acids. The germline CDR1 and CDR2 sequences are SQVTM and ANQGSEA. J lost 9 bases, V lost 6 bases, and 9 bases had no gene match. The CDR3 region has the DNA TGCAGCGTGCGAACTAGCGGGGGGTTCGGTGAGCAGTTCTTC. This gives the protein CSVRTSGGFGEQFF.

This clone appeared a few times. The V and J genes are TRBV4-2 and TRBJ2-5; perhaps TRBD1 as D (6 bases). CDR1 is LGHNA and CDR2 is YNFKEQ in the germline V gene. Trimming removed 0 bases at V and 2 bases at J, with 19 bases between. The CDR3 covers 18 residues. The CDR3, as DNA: TGTGCCAGCAGCCAAGATATGGTTGTTGGGGGCGATCAAGAGACCCAGTACTTC. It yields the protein CASSQDMVVGGDQETQYF.